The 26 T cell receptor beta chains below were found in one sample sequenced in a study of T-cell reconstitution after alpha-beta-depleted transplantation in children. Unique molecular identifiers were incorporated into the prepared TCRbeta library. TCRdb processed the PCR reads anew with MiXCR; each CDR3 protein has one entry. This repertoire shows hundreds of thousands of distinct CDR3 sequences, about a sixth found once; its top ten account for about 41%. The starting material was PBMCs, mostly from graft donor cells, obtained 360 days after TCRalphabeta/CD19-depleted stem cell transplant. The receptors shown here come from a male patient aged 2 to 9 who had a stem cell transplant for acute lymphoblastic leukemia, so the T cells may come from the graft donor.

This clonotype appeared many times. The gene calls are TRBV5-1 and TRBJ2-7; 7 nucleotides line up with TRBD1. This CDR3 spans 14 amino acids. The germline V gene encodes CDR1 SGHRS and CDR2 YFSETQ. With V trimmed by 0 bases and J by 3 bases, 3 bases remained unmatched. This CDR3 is CASSLAGTVYEQYF. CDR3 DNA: TGCGCCAGCAGCTTGGCTGGGACAGTCTACGAGCAGTACTTC.

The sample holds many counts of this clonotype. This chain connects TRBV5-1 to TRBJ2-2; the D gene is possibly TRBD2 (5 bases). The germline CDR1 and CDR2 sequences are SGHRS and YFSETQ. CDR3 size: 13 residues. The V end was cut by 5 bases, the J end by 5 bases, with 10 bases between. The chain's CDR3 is CASSIGNTGELFF. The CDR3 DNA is TGCGCCAGCAGTATCGGGAATACCGGGGAGCTGTTTTTT.

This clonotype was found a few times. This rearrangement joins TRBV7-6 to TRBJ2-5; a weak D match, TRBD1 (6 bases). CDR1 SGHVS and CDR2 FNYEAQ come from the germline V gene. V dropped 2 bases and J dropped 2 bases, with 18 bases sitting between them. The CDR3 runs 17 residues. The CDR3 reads CASSLKPIWGTQETQYF. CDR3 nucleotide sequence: TGTGCCAGCAGCTTAAAGCCCATCTGGGGGACACAAGAGACCCAGTACTTC.

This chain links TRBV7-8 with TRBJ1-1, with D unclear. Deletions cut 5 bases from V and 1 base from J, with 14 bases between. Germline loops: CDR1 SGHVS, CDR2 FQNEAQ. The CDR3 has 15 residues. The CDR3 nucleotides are TGTGCCAGCAGCAGCCAAGTAAGGGCGAACACTGAAGCTTTCTTT. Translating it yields CASSSQVRANTEAFF. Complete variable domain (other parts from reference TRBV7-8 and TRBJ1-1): GAGVSQSPRYKVAKRGQDVALRCDPISGHVSLFWYQQALGQGPEFLTYFQNEAQLDKSGLPSDRFFAERPEGSVSTLKIQRTQQEDSAVYLCASSSQVRANTEAFFGQGTRLTVV.

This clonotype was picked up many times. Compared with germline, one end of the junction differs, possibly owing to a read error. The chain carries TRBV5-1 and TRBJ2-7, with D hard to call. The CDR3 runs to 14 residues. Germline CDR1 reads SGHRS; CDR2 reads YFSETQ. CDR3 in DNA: TGTGCCAGCAGTTTCTCAGGCTCGTCCTACGAGCAGTACTTC. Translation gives CASSFSGSSYEQYF.

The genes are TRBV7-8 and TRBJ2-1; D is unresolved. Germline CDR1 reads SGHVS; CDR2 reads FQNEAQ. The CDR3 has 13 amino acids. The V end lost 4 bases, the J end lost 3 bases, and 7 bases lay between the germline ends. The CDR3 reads CASSSTHYNEQFF. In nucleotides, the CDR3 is TGTGCCAGCAGCTCAACACACTACAATGAGCAGTTCTTC.

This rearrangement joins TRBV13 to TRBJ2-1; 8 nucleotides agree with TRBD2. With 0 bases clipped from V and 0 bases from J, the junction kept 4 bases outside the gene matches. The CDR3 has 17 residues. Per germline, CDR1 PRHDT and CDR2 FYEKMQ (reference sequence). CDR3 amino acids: CASSLGQLAGSYNEQFF. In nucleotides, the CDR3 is TGTGCCAGCAGCTTAGGCCAGCTAGCGGGCTCCTACAATGAGCAGTTCTTC.

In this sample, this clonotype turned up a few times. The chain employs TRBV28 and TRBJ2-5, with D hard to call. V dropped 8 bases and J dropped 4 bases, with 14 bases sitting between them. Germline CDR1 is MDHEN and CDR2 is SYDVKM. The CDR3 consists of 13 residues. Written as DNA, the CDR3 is TGTGCCAGCGGATCGGGCCAGATAGAGACCCAGTACTTC. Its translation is CASGSGQIETQYF.

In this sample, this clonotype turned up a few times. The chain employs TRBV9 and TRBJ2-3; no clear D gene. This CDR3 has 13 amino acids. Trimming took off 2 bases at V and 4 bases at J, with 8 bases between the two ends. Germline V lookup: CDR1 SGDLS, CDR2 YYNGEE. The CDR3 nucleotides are TGTGCCAGCAGCGTTCTAAGCCCAGATACGCAGTATTTT. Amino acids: CASSVLSPDTQYF.

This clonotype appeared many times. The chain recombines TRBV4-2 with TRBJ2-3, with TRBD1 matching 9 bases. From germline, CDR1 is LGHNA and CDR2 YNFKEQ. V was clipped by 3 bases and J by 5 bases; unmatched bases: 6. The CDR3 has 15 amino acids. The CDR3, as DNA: TGTGCCAGCAGCCAGGTCCGGGACAGGGAAGATACGCAGTATTTT. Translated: CASSQVRDREDTQYF.

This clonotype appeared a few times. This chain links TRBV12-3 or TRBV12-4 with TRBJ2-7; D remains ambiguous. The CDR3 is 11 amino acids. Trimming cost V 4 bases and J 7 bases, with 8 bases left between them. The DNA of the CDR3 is TGTGCCAGCAGTTCCAACATTGAGCAGTACTTC. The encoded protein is CASSSNIEQYF.

The CDR3 coding sequence is TGTGCCAGCAGCACCCGACAGGGTGTTATAGTCGACGAGCAGTACTTC. It is translated as CASSTRQGVIVDEQYF. The chain carries TRBV7-8 and TRBJ2-7; 7 bases match TRBD1. Germline loops: CDR1 SGHVS, CDR2 FQNEAQ. The CDR3 spans 16 residues. Trimming removed 5 bases from V and 5 bases from J; junction bases left unmatched: 15.

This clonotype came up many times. CDR3 in amino acids: CASSFGQTAMNEQFF. Written as DNA, the CDR3 is TGCGCCAGCAGCTTTGGGCAGACAGCGATGAATGAGCAGTTCTTC. This chain uses TRBV5-1 with TRBJ2-1; D perhaps matches TRBD1 (5 bases). This CDR3 has 15 residues. V was trimmed by 2 bases and J by 7 bases, leaving 16 bases between them. Germline lookup yields CDR1 SGHRS and CDR2 YFSETQ.

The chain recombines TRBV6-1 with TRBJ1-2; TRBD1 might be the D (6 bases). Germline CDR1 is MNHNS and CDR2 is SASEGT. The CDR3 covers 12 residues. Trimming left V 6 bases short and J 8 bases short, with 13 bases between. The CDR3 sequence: CASRTGAEGYTF. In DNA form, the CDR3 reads TGTGCCAGCAGAACGGGGGCCGAAGGCTACACCTTC.

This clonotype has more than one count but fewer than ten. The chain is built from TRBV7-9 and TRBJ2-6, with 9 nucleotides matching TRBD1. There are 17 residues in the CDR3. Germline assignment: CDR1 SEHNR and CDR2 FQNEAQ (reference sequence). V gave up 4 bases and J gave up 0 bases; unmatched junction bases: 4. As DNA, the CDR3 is TGTGCCAGCAGCTGGACAGGGGCTCACTCTGGGGCCAACGTCCTGACTTTC. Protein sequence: CASSWTGAHSGANVLTF.

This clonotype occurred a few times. CDR3 bases: TGCAGTGCTAGAGATCAAGTAGACACCAGCTATGGCTACACCTTC. This sequence encodes CSARDQVDTSYGYTF. This rearrangement joins TRBV20-1 to TRBJ1-2; D is unclear. The V and J ends lost 0 bases and 4 bases respectively, with 15 bases between them. The CDR3 contains 15 residues. Germline loops: CDR1 DFQATT, CDR2 SNEGSKA (reference sequence).

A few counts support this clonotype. Here the CDR3 DNA reads TGTGCCAGCAGCCCTGCTCGGGACAGGGGGCGAGAGACCCAGTACTTC. Translation gives CASSPARDRGRETQYF. The rearrangement joins TRBV7-9 to TRBJ2-5, with 12 bases aligning to TRBD1. The CDR3 totals 16 residues. Germline-derived CDR1 and CDR2 are SEHNR and FQNEAQ (reference sequence). V was pared by 5 bases and J by 4 bases, with 8 bases of the junction left unmatched.

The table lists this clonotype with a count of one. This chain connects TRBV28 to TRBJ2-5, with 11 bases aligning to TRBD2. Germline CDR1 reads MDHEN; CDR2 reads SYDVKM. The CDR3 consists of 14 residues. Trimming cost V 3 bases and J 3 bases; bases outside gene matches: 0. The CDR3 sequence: CASSLTSGEETQYF. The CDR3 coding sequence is TGTGCCAGCAGTTTGACTAGCGGGGAAGAGACCCAGTACTTC. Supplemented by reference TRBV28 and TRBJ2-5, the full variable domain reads DVKVTQSSRYLVKRTGEKVFLECVQDMDHENMFWYRQDPGLGLRLIYFSYDVKMKEKGDIPEGYSVSREKKERFSLILESASTNQTSMYLCASSLTSGEETQYFGPGTRLLVL.

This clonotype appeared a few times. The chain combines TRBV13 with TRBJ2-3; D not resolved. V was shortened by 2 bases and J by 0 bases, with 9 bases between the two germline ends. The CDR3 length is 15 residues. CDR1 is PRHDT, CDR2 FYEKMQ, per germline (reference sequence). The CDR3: CASSLPGNSTDTQYF. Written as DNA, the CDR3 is TGTGCCAGCAGCTTACCGGGTAACAGCACAGATACGCAGTATTTT.

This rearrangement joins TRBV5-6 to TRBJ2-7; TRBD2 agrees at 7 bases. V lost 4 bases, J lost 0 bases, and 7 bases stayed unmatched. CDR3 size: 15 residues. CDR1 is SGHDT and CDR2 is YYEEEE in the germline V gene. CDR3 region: CASSPEAGSSYEQYF. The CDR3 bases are TGTGCCAGCAGCCCTGAAGCGGGAAGCTCCTACGAGCAGTACTTC.

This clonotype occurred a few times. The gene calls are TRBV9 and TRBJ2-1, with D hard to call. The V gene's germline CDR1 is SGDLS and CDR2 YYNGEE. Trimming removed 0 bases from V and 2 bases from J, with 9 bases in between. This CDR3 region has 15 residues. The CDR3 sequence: CASSVGMLPYNEQFF. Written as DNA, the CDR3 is TGTGCCAGCAGCGTAGGCATGCTTCCCTACAATGAGCAGTTCTTC. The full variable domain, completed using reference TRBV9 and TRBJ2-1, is DSGVTQTPKHLITATGQRVTLRCSPRSGDLSVYWYQQSLDQGLQFLIQYYNGEERAKGNILERFSAQQFPDLHSELNLSSLELGDSALYFCASSVGMLPYNEQFFGPGTRLTVL.

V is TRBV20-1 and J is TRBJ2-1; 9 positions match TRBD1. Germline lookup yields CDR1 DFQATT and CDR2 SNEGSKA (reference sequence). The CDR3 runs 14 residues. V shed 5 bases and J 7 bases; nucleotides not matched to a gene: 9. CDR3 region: CSAPTGQGGNEQFF. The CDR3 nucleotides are TGCAGTGCTCCGACGGGACAGGGAGGGAATGAGCAGTTCTTC.

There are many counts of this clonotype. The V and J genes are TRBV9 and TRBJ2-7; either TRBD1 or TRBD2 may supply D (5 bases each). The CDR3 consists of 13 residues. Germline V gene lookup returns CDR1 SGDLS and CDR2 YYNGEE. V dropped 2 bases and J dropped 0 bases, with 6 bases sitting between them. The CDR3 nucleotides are TGTGCCAGCAGCGTCGGGACCTCCTACGAGCAGTACTTC. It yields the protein CASSVGTSYEQYF.

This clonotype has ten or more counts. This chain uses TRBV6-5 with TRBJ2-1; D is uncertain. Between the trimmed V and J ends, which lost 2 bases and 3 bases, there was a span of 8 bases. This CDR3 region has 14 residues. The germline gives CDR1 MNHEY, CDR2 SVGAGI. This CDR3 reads CASSYSHVYNEQFF. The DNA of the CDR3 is TGTGCCAGCAGTTACAGTCATGTCTACAATGAGCAGTTCTTC.

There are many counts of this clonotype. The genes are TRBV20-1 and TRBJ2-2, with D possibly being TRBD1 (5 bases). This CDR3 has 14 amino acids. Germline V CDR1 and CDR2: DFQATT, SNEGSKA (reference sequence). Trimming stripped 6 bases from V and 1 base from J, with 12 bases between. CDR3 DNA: TGCAGTGCCTCCGACAGCCTGAACACCGGGGAGCTGTTTTTT. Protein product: CSASDSLNTGELFF.

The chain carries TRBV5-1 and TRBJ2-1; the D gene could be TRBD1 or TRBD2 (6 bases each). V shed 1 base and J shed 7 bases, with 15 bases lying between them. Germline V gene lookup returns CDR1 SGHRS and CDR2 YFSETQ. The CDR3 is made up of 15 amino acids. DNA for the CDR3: TGCGCCAGCAGCTTGAGACAGGCGGCGGGGAATGAGCAGTTCTTC. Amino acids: CASSLRQAAGNEQFF.